These 13 T cell receptor beta chains were sequenced from one sample in a study of blood T cell repertoires in COVID-19. TCRdb's copy holds only in-frame clones and misses some; the assay was immunoSEQ multiplex PCR. The repertoire holds hundreds of thousands of clones, with less than 90% as singletons. The specimen sequenced was PBMCs or T cells enriched from blood (not recorded which). All receptors come from a woman aged 45-60 years in a cohort exposed to, infected with or recovered from COVID-19 (not recorded which).

V and J are TRBV6-5 and TRBJ2-7; 7 bases are shared with TRBD1. The CDR3 spans 14 residues. Unmatched junction bases numbered 6, after V lost 7 bases and J lost 0 bases. CDR1 is MNHEY and CDR2 is SVGAGI in the germline V gene. This CDR3 reads CASTQGSTSYEQYF. CDR3 in DNA: TGTGCCAGCACACAGGGGTCCACCTCCTACGAGCAGTACTTC.

V usage is TRBV7-3 and J usage is TRBJ2-2; a weak D match, TRBD1 (5 bases). The CDR3 extends over 15 amino acids. V was clipped by 2 bases and J by 0 bases, with 7 bases between them. Germline V gives CDR1 SGHTA, CDR2 FQGTGA. The CDR3 is CASSLETANTGELFF. Here the CDR3 DNA reads TGTGCCAGCAGCTTAGAGACAGCGAACACCGGGGAGCTGTTTTTT.

The CDR3 DNA is TGTGCCATCAACAAAAACAGGGAGACGAACACCGGGGAGCTGTTTTTT. Protein sequence: CAINKNRETNTGELFF. The V gene is TRBV10-3, the J gene TRBJ2-2; TRBD1 is a possible D gene (6 bases). The CDR3 extends over 16 amino acids. V dropped 7 bases and J dropped 0 bases, with 15 bases sitting between them. Germline CDR1 reads ENHRY; CDR2 reads SYGVKD.

The chain uses TRBV7-2 and TRBJ2-7; 7 nucleotides line up with TRBD1. Germline V gives CDR1 SGHTA, CDR2 FQGNSA. J was trimmed by 2 bases and V by 5 bases; bases with no gene match: 12. This CDR3 has 16 residues. The chain's CDR3 is CASSVRGGPTTYEQYF. The DNA for the CDR3 is TGTGCCAGCAGCGTTAGAGGGGGCCCGACCACCTACGAGCAGTACTTC. Looking up the rest from reference TRBV7-2 and TRBJ2-7 gives the full variable domain: GAGVSQSPSNKVTEKGKDVELRCDPISGHTALYWYRQSLGQGLEFLIYFQGNSAPDKSGLPSDRFSAERTGGSVSTLTIQRTQQEDSAVYLCASSVRGGPTTYEQYFGPGTRLTVT.

Notes on this clone: This CDR3 is also generated by other DNA sequences in the sample. V usage is TRBV19 and J usage is TRBJ2-3, with D perhaps TRBD1 (5 bases). The germline CDR1 and CDR2 sequences are LNHDA and SQIVND (reference sequence). The V and J ends lost 3 bases and 0 bases respectively, with 10 bases between them. The length of the CDR3 is 15 residues. CDR3 in DNA: TGTGCCAGTAGTATCGGCAGGGCAAGCACAGATACGCAGTATTTT. Residues: CASSIGRASTDTQYF. Variable domain in full (rest from reference TRBV19 and TRBJ2-3): DGGITQSPKYLFRKEGQNVTLSCEQNLNHDAMYWYRQDPGQGLRLIYYSQIVNDFQKGDIAEGYSVSREKKESFPLTVTSAQKNPTAFYLCASSIGRASTDTQYFGPGTRLTVL.

This rearrangement joins TRBV6-5 to TRBJ2-4; 10 nucleotides match TRBD1. Looked up from germline, CDR1 is MNHEY and CDR2 is SVGAGI. The CDR3 consists of 15 residues. The trim removed 4 bases at V and 6 bases at J, leaving 6 bases unmatched. CDR3 coding DNA: TGTGCCAGCAGTTGGACAGGGGACAGGGGAAACATTCAGTACTTC. The encoded protein is CASSWTGDRGNIQYF.

V usage is TRBV2 and J usage is TRBJ1-1; D unresolved. Germline CDR1 and CDR2: SNHLY and FYNNEI. Trimming pared 4 bases from V and 6 bases from J, leaving 6 bases between. The CDR3 covers 11 residues. The chain's CDR3 is CASSGGAEAFF. The CDR3 bases are TGTGCCAGCAGTGGCGGAGCTGAAGCTTTCTTT.

J is TRBJ1-1 and V is TRBV4-1; D not certain. The CDR3 spans 14 residues. CDR1 and CDR2 (germline): MGHRA, YSYEKL. V was cut by 0 bases and J by 1 base, with 6 bases left in between. The CDR3, as DNA: TGCGCCAGCAGCCAAGATCGGGAGAACACTGAAGCTTTCTTT. Translated, it gives CASSQDRENTEAFF.

This clone was counted a single time. CDR3 nucleotides: TGTGCCAGTGGGACAGTTCTCACAGATACGCAGTATTTT. This codes for CASGTVLTDTQYF. The V and J genes are TRBV19 and TRBJ2-3; 7 bases are a match to TRBD1. Germline V gene lookup returns CDR1 LNHDA and CDR2 SQIVND (reference sequence). This CDR3 has 13 residues. The J segment lost 2 bases and the V segment lost 8 bases, leaving 4 bases of the junction unmatched. The full variable domain, with the rest looked up from reference TRBV19 and TRBJ2-3, is DGGITQSPKYLFRKEGQNVTLSCEQNLNHDAMYWYRQDPGQGLRLIYYSQIVNDFQKGDIAEGYSVSREKKESFPLTVTSAQKNPTAFYLCASGTVLTDTQYFGPGTRLTVL.

The V gene is TRBV29-1, the J gene TRBJ2-5; the match to TRBD2 covers 10 bases. Germline loops: CDR1 SQVTM, CDR2 ANQGSEA. Trimming took 0 bases from V and 7 from J; bases not matched to a gene: 11. This CDR3 comprises 16 residues. CDR3 coding DNA: TGCAGCGTTGAAGATTTGCTAGCGGGGGCCTGGGGGACCCAGTACTTC. Amino acid sequence: CSVEDLLAGAWGTQYF.

This chain links TRBV30 with TRBJ2-7; 12 nucleotides match TRBD1. V lost 5 bases, J lost 4 bases, and 3 bases stayed unmatched. The V gene's germline CDR1 is GTSNPN and CDR2 SVGIG (reference sequence). The CDR3 covers 13 residues. The CDR3 DNA is TGTGCCTGGGGGGACAGGGGGCTTTACGAGCAGTACTTC. Protein: CAWGDRGLYEQYF.

This clone was seen only a few times. The genes are TRBV2 and TRBJ1-1; D uncertain. This CDR3 region has 10 residues. Germline V lookup: CDR1 SNHLY, CDR2 FYNNEI. V lost 7 bases and J 10 bases, leaving 10 bases between the germline ends. The CDR3: CASTQVIAFF. The CDR3 coding sequence is TGTGCCAGCACCCAGGTAATAGCTTTCTTT.

The chain employs TRBV4-3 and TRBJ1-6; D uncertain. V was pared by 1 base and J by 9 bases, with 10 bases between. The V gene's germline CDR1 is LGHNA and CDR2 YSLEER. The CDR3 contains 14 residues. The CDR3 DNA is TGCGCCAGCAGCCAAGGGACGGAGGTTTCACCCCTCCACTTT. Amino acids: CASSQGTEVSPLHF.